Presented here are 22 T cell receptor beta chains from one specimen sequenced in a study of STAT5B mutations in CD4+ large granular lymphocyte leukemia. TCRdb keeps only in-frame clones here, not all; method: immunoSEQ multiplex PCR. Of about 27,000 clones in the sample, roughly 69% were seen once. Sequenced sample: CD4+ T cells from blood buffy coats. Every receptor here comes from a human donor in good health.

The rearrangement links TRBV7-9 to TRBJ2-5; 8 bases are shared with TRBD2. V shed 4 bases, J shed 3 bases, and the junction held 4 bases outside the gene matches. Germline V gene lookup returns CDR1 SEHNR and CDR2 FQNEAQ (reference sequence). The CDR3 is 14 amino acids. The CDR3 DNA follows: TGTGCCAGCAGCTCCGGGACTAGAGAAGAGACCCAGTACTTC. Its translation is CASSSGTREETQYF.

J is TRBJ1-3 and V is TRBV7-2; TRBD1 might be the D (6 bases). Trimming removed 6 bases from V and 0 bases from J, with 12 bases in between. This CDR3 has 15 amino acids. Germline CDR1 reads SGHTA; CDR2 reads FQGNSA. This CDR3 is CASRRDIVSGNTIYF. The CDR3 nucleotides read TGTGCCAGCAGGCGGGACATCGTCTCTGGAAACACCATATATTTT.

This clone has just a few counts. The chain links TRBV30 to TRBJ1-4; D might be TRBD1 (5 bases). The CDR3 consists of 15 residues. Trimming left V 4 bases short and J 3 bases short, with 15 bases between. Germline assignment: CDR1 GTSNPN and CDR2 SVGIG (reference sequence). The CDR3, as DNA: TGTGCCTGGACCCGCGAGGGGTGGCCTAATGAAAAACTGTTTTTT. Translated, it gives CAWTREGWPNEKLFF.

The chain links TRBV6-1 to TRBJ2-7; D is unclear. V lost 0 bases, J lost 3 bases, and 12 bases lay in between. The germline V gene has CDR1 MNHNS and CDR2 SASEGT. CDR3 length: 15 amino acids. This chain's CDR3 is CASSEAHGTLYEQYF. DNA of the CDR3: TGTGCCAGCAGTGAAGCGCACGGCACCCTCTACGAGCAGTACTTC.

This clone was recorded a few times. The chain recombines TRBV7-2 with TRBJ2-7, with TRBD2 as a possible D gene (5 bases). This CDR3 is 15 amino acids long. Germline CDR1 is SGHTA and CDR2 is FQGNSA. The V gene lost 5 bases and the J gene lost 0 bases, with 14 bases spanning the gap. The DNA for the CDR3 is TGTGCCAGCAGCCTCGGACGGGGAAACTCCTACGAGCAGTACTTC. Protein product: CASSLGRGNSYEQYF.

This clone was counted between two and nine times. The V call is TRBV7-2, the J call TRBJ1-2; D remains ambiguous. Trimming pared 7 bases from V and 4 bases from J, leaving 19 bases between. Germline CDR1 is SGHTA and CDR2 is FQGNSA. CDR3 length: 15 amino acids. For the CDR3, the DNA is TGTGCCAGCACCCCGGACTCTGGGTACGGCTATGGCTACACCTTC. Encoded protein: CASTPDSGYGYGYTF. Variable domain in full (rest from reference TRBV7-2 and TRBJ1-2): GAGVSQSPSNKVTEKGKDVELRCDPISGHTALYWYRQSLGQGLEFLIYFQGNSAPDKSGLPSDRFSAERTGGSVSTLTIQRTQQEDSAVYLCASTPDSGYGYGYTFGSGTRLTVV.

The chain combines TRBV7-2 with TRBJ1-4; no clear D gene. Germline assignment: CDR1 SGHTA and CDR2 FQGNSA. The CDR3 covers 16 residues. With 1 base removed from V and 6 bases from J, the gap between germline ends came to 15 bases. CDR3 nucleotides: TGTGCCAGCAGCTTAGAACGACGGGGTGGCCATGAAAAACTGTTTTTT. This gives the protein CASSLERRGGHEKLFF.

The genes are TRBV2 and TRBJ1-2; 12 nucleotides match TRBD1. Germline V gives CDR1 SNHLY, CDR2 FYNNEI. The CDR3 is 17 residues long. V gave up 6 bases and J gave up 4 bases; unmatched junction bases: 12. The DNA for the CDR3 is TGTGCCAGCAGCCCCCGAGAGGGGACAGGGGGCGGCTATGGCTACACCTTC. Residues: CASSPREGTGGGYGYTF. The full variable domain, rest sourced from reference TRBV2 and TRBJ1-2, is EPEVTQTPSHQVTQMGQEVILRCVPISNHLYFYWYRQILGQKVEFLVSFYNNEISEKSEIFDDQFSVERPDGSNFTLKIRSTKLEDSAMYFCASSPREGTGGGYGYTFGSGTRLTVV.

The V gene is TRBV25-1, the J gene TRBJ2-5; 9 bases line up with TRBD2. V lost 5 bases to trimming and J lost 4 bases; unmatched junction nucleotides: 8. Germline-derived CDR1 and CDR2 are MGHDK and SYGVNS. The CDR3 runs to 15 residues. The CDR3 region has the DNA TGTGCCAGCAGTCCTTTAGCGGGAGTGGGAGAGACCCAGTACTTC. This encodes CASSPLAGVGETQYF. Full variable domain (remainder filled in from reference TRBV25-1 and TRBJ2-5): EADIYQTPRYLVIGTGKKITLECSQTMGHDKMYWYQQDPGMELHLIHYSYGVNSTEKGDLSSESTVSRIRTEHFPLTLESARPSHTSQYLCASSPLAGVGETQYFGPGTRLLVL.

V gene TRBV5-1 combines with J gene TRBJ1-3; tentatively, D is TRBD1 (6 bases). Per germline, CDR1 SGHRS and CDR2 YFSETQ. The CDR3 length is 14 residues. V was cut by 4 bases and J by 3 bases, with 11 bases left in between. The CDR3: CASSAWGLGNTIYF. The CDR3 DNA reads TGCGCCAGCAGCGCCTGGGGGCTTGGAAACACCATATATTTT.

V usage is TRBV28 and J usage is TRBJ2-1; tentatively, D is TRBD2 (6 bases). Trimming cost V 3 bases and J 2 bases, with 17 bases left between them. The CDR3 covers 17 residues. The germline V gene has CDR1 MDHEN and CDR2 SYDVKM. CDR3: CASSFYSLAKTYNEQFF. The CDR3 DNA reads TGTGCCAGCAGTTTCTATAGTCTAGCGAAAACCTACAATGAGCAGTTCTTC.

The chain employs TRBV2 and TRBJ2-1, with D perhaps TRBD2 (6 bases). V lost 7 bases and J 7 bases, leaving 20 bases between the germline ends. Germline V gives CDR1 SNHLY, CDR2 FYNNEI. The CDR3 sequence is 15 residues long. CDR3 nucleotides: TGTGCCAGCATCTGGGGAGAGACTAGGAGGAATGAGCAGTTCTTC. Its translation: CASIWGETRRNEQFF.

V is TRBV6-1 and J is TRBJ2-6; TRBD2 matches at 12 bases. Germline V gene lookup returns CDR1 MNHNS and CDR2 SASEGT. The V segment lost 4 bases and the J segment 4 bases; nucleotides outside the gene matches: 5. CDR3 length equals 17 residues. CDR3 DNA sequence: TGTGCCAGCAGTGGACTAGCGGGAGAAACCGGGGCCAACGTCCTGACTTTC. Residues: CASSGLAGETGANVLTF.

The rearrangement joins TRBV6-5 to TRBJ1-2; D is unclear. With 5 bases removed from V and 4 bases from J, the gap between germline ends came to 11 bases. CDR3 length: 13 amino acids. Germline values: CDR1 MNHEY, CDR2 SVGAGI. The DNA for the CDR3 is TGTGCCAGCAGTCTCAGGATACGCTATGGCTACACCTTC. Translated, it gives CASSLRIRYGYTF.

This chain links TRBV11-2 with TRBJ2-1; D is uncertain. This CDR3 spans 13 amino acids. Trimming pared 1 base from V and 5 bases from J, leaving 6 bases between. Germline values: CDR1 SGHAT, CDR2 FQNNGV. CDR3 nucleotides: TGTGCCAGCAGCTTAGGCAGGAACAATGAGCAGTTCTTC. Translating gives CASSLGRNNEQFF.

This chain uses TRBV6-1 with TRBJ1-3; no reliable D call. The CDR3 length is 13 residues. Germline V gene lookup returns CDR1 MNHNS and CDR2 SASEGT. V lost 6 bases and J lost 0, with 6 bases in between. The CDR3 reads CASRESSGNTIYF. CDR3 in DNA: TGTGCCAGCAGGGAGAGCTCTGGAAACACCATATATTTT.

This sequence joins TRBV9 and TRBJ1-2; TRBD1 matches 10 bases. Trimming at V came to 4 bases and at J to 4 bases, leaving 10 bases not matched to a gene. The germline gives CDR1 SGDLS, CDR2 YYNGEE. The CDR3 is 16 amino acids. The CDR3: CASSPLTGGASYGYTF. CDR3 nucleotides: TGTGCCAGCAGCCCCCTGACAGGGGGCGCGTCCTATGGCTACACCTTC.

The CDR3 here is CAISPTGWRAFF. The CDR3 DNA is TGTGCCATCAGCCCAACTGGCTGGCGAGCTTTCTTT. This chain connects TRBV10-3 to TRBJ1-1, with D uncertain. The V end was cut by 6 bases, the J end by 10 bases, with 15 bases between. The germline V gene encodes CDR1 ENHRY and CDR2 SYGVKD. The CDR3 contains 12 residues.

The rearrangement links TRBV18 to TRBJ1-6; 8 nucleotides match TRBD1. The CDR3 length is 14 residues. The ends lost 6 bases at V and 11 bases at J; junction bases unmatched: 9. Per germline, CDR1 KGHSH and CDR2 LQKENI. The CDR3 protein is CASSETGAPPPLHF. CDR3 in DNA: TGTGCCAGCTCCGAGACAGGGGCGCCTCCACCCCTCCACTTT.

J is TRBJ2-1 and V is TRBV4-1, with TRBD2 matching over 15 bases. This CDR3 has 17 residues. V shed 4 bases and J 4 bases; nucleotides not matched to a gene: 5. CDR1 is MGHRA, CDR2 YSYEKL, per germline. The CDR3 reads CASSPGLAGGGYNEQFF. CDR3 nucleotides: TGCGCCAGCAGCCCGGGACTAGCGGGGGGAGGTTACAATGAGCAGTTCTTC.

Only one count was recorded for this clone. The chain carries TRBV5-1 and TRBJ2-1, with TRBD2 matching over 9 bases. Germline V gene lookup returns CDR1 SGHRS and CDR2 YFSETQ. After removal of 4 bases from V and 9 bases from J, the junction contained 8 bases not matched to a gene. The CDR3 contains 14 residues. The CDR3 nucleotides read TGCGCCAGCAGCCCCGGGACTAGCATCGGTGAGCAGTTCTTC. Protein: CASSPGTSIGEQFF.

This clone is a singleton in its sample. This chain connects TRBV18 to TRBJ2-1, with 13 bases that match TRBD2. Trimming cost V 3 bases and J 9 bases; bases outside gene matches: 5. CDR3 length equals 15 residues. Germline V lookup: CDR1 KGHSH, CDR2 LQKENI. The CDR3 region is CASSPGLAGEVEQFF. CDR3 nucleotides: TGTGCCAGCTCACCCGGACTAGCGGGAGAGGTTGAGCAGTTCTTC.